This T cell receptor beta chain was recorded in a study of identifying expanded T cells in peripheral blood. Study results and caveats: Over about two and four weeks, about 15 and 18 clones changed, versus approximately 1.2 between replicates. Clone count variance between approximately two-week samples rose with total template count.

Notes on this clone: The antigen remains undetermined.

Collection occurred without any documented infections or immune events in donors. The CDR3 runs to 16 residues. Germline-derived CDR1 and CDR2 are SGHTA and FQGNSA. Unmatched junction bases numbered 6, after V lost 1 base and J lost 1 base. TCRdb's copy holds only in-frame clones and misses some; the assay was immunoSEQ multiplex PCR. The table has nearly 60,000 clones, over 85% seen once; the top ten hold around 3.5%. The sequencing sample was made of blood. The V call is TRBV7-2, the J call TRBJ1-1, with 7 nucleotides matching TRBD1. This sequence originates from a person between 18 and 69 years old in good health. DNA for the CDR3: TGTGCCAGCAGCTTAGTCGGGACAGTTCCGAACACTGAAGCTTTCTTT. Amino acids: CASSLVGTVPNTEAFF.